This is a list of T cell receptor beta chains from one sample in a study of T cell responses to AZD1222 COVID-19 vaccine. Here immunoSEQ multiplex PCR was the method, and the copy in TCRdb shows in-frame clones only, minus some. The sample has some 130,000 clones, roughly 91% seen once. This material consisted of peripheral blood, taken on day 0 of AZD1222 vaccination. All receptors derive from an adult in good health. Both conserved end residues are part of each CDR3. The D gene is left open where the match is weak. Clone size is not always given. Where it is, it says once, few, many or a class for expanded clones.

clone_size	d_call	v_call	j_call	cdr3_nt	cdr3_aa
once	.	TRBV6-6	TRBJ1-2	TGTGCCAGCAGTTACTCGGCAGGGCCCTATGGCTACACCTTC	CASSYSAGPYGYTF
.	TRBD2	TRBV7-8	TRBJ2-5	TGTGCCACCCAATTAGCGGGGGGGCCAGAGACCCAGTACTTC	CATQLAGGPETQYF
.	.	TRBV5-1	TRBJ2-7	TGCGCCAGCGCCAGACAGCGAGCCTACGAGCAGTACTTC	CASARQRAYEQYF
.	TRBD1	TRBV28	TRBJ2-3	TGTGCCAGCATGAGACAGGGAACAGATACGCAGTATTTT	CASMRQGTDTQYF
.	.	TRBV5-1	TRBJ1-3	TGCGCCAGCAGCTTGGCAGTCTCTGGAAACACCATATATTTT	CASSLAVSGNTIYF
.	TRBD1	TRBV3-1/TRBV3-2	TRBJ2-3	TGTGCCAGCAGCCTCGGACAGGGGTCTTTCACAGATACGCAGTATTTT	CASSLGQGSFTDTQYF
.	.	TRBV5-1	TRBJ1-2	TGCGCCAGCAGCTTGGTTTCGAACTATGGCTACACCTTC	CASSLVSNYGYTF
.	TRBD1	TRBV9	TRBJ2-7	TGTGCCAGCAGCGTTGGTGCGGGGACAGGGTTTTCGGTCTACGAGCAGTACTTC	CASSVGAGTGFSVYEQYF
.	.	TRBV19	TRBJ2-2	TGTGCCAGTAGTATAGTCCCAGACAACACCGGGGAGCTGTTTTTT	CASSIVPDNTGELFF
.	TRBD1	TRBV5-1	TRBJ2-5	TGCGCCAGCAGCTTCGCAGGGGGTCTCTTGGTGACCCAGTACTTC	CASSFAGGLLVTQYF
.	TRBD2	TRBV10-3	TRBJ2-2	TGTGCCATCGCGCCTAGCGGGGGGGCGATCGGGGAGCTGTTTTTT	CAIAPSGGAIGELFF
.	TRBD2	TRBV4-3	TRBJ2-1	TGCGCCAGCAGCCAAGGGCGGGGGGGCTTATATGAGCAGTTCTTC	CASSQGRGGLYEQFF
.	TRBD1	TRBV5-4	TRBJ1-1	TGTGCCAGCAGCTTGTACAGGGGGCAGAACACTGAAGCTTTCTTT	CASSLYRGQNTEAFF
.	TRBD1	TRBV19	TRBJ1-5	TGTGCCAGTAGTATAGATCTAGGAGGGACAGGGGGCGCCGGCGCCAACCAGCCCCAGCATTTT	CASSIDLGGTGGAGANQPQHF
.	TRBD1	TRBV6-6	TRBJ1-6	TGTGCCAGCAGTTACCCCGGGACAGGGTTGAATTCACCCCTCCACTTT	CASSYPGTGLNSPLHF
.	.	TRBV7-8	TRBJ2-2	TGTGCCAGCAGCCCCCGGCGTGTACCGAACACCGGGGAGCTGTTTTTT	CASSPRRVPNTGELFF
.	.	TRBV5-1	TRBJ1-1	TGCGCCAGCAGCTATAATCTGCAATCCGGACTTGAAGCTTTCTTT	CASSYNLQSGLEAFF
.	.	TRBV11-3	TRBJ1-5	TGTGCCAGCAGCTTGTCCCTCCGGGCAGACAATCAGCCCCAGCATTTT	CASSLSLRADNQPQHF
.	.	TRBV19	TRBJ2-1	TGTGCCAGTAGTATCGGTGGGGCGGGCTTCGTGGGCAATGAGCAGTTCTTC	CASSIGGAGFVGNEQFF
.	.	TRBV4-1	TRBJ1-5	TGCGCCAGCAGCCTCACTGGGGGTTCAAGATTCTCCAATCAGCCCCAGCATTTT	CASSLTGGSRFSNQPQHF
.	.	TRBV7-9	TRBJ1-2	TGTGCCAGCAGCTTAGGCGACGGCTACACCTTC	CASSLGDGYTF
.	TRBD2	TRBV10-3	TRBJ2-1	TGTGCCATCAGCAGACTAGCGGGGGGTAAGAATGAGCAGTTCTTC	CAISRLAGGKNEQFF